The clone carrying this TCR beta chain was observed many times. This entry comes from a study of T cells in Graves' hyperthyroidism and ophthalmopathy. Germline CDR1 is MDHEN and CDR2 is SYDVKM. This CDR3 contains 13 residues. V lost 3 bases to trimming and J lost 3 bases, with 9 bases between them. Researchers took RNA transcripts and amplified the TCR beta CDR3 regions from them. HTBI primers were used for first-round RT-PCR of the TCR CDR3. TCRdb used MiXCR to reprocess the multiplex PCR reads, holding one entry per CDR3 protein. Of about 500,000 distinct CDR3 sequences detected, about 16% appear once; the ten largest clones hold less than 30%.

This sequence was found in a woman in her 30s with Graves' ophthalmopathy. The rearrangement uses TRBV28 and TRBJ2-7; D may be TRBD2 (5 bases). The sample consisted of blood. DNA of the CDR3: TGTGCCAGCAGTTTTCCGAGGGACTACGAGCAGTACTTC. Translating gives CASSFPRDYEQYF.